Presented here are 8 T cell receptor beta chains from one specimen sequenced in a study of T cell changes during pregnancy in multiple sclerosis. Sequenced by immunoSEQ multiplex PCR; TCRdb stores in-frame clones only, minus some. This table has around 31,000 clones, under 95% appearing once. The sample consisted of CD4+ T cells from peripheral blood mononuclear cells, taken in the second trimester of pregnancy. Receptor source: a female donor with multiple sclerosis, enrolled in a pregnancy study.

The chain uses TRBV5-1 and TRBJ2-2; TRBD1 matches 7 bases. Germline V gene lookup returns CDR1 SGHRS and CDR2 YFSETQ. The CDR3 runs to 14 residues. V was pared by 5 bases and J by 5 bases, with 6 bases of the junction left unmatched. The DNA of the CDR3 is TGCGCCAGCAGTTACAGGGGAGAAACCGGGGAGCTGTTTTTT. Protein: CASSYRGETGELFF. The full variable domain, completed using reference TRBV5-1 and TRBJ2-2, is KAGVTQTPRYLIKTRGQQVTLSCSPISGHRSVSWYQQTPGQGLQFLFEYFSETQRNKGNFPGRFSGRQFSNSRSEMNVSTLELGDSALYLCASSYRGETGELFFGEGSRLTVL.

This chain uses TRBV30 with TRBJ2-1; 8 bases are shared with TRBD1. Germline CDR1 and CDR2: GTSNPN and SVGIG (reference sequence). CDR3 length: 13 amino acids. Trimming took 7 bases from V and 2 from J; bases not matched to a gene: 4. The CDR3 protein is CAYDRGPYNEQFF. As DNA, the CDR3 is TGTGCCTACGACAGGGGACCCTACAATGAGCAGTTCTTC.

This clone has just one count. The gene calls are TRBV30 and TRBJ2-2; D call uncertain. This CDR3 region has 13 residues. Trimming removed 2 bases at V and 7 bases at J, with 11 bases between. CDR1 is GTSNPN and CDR2 is SVGIG in the germline V gene (reference sequence). CDR3 protein: CAWSPIQFGELFF. CDR3 DNA sequence: TGTGCCTGGAGTCCCATCCAATTCGGGGAGCTGTTTTTT.

The V call is TRBV4-2, the J call TRBJ2-4; D is possibly TRBD1 (6 bases). CDR3 length equals 19 residues. Germline loops: CDR1 LGHNA, CDR2 YNFKEQ. The V end was cut by 0 bases, the J end by 0 bases, with 18 bases between. The CDR3 DNA reads as TGTGCCAGCAGCCAAGACCTGGACAGCGCTTCTCTAGCCAAAAACATTCAGTACTTC. Translating gives CASSQDLDSASLAKNIQYF.

V and J are TRBV10-3 and TRBJ1-4; TRBD1 aligns across 8 bases. The CDR3 runs to 17 residues. Germline CDR1 reads ENHRY; CDR2 reads SYGVKD. Losses at the gene ends were 3 bases for V and 2 bases for J; bases not matched to a gene: 8. CDR3 protein: CAISEGQGAGTNEKLFF. The CDR3 bases are TGTGCCATCAGTGAAGGGCAGGGGGCCGGGACTAATGAAAAACTGTTTTTT.

The chain couples TRBV15 to TRBJ2-1, with 12 bases identical to TRBD2. The CDR3 consists of 14 residues. Looked up from germline, CDR1 is LNHNV and CDR2 is YYDKDF (reference sequence). The trim removed 8 bases at V and 7 bases at J, leaving 6 bases unmatched. DNA of the CDR3: TGTGCCACCTATTCTAGCGGGAGGGGAAATGAGCAGTTCTTC. Amino acids: CATYSSGRGNEQFF.

This clone was seen only once. This chain links TRBV15 with TRBJ2-1; 7 bases fit TRBD1. This CDR3 has 15 residues. The germline gives CDR1 LNHNV, CDR2 YYDKDF (reference sequence). J gave up 6 bases and V 2 bases, and 7 bases lay outside the gene matches. CDR3 in DNA: TGTGCCACCAGCAGATTCGGACAGGCGCTCAATGAGCAGTTCTTC. It translates to CATSRFGQALNEQFF. Complete variable domain (other parts from reference TRBV15 and TRBJ2-1): DAMVIQNPRYQVTQFGKPVTLSCSQTLNHNVMYWYQQKSSQAPKLLFHYYDKDFNNEADTPDNFQSRRPNTSFCFLDIRSPGLGDTAMYLCATSRFGQALNEQFFGPGTRLTVL.

The genes are TRBV5-4 and TRBJ1-2, with a possible D match to TRBD1 (6 bases). V was pared by 5 bases and J by 4 bases, with 27 bases between. This CDR3 has 18 amino acids. Germline values: CDR1 SGHNT, CDR2 YYREEE (reference sequence). The CDR3 is CASSLGAGALPEGYGYTF. For the CDR3, the DNA is TGTGCCAGCAGTTTAGGGGCAGGGGCGCTCCCGGAAGGCTATGGCTACACCTTC.